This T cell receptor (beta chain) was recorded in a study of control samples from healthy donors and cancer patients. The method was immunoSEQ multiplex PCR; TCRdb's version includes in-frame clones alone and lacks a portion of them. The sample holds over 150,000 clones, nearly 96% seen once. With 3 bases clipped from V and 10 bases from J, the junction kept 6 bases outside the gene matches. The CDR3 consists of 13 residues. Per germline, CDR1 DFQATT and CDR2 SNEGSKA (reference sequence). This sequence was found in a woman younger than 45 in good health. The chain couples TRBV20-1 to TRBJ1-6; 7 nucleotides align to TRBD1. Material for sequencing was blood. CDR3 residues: CSASGQGQSPLHF. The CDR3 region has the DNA TGCAGTGCTAGTGGTCAGGGACAGTCACCCCTCCACTTT.